This T cell receptor (beta chain) was recovered during a study of shared clonotypes between healthy human individuals. General observations from the study: Sampling used blood alone; tissue repertoires probably differ. Among several donors, about 4.6% of naive CD4 clonotypes were found in common. Since donors were few, the genetic and exposure-history diversity represented was limited.

Concerning this clone: Its matching antigen is unknown.

V lost 4 bases and J lost 5, with 14 bases in between. The CDR3 contains 14 residues. Germline V gives CDR1 MGHRA, CDR2 YSYEKL. Clones were sequenced by immunoSEQ multiplex PCR, and TCRdb holds only the in-frame ones, with some missing. The data show about 180,000 clones, 80% to 95% seen once. The clonotype was recovered from a woman in her twenties or thirties in good health. Sequenced: naive CD4+ T cells sorted from blood. Specified subset: CD45RA+ positively selected. This chain joins TRBV4-1 and TRBJ2-5, with D perhaps matching TRBD2 (6 bases). The CDR3 nucleotides read TGCGCCAGCAGCCGGACCAGGGAGGCGGAGACCCAGTACTTC. It yields the protein CASSRTREAETQYF.